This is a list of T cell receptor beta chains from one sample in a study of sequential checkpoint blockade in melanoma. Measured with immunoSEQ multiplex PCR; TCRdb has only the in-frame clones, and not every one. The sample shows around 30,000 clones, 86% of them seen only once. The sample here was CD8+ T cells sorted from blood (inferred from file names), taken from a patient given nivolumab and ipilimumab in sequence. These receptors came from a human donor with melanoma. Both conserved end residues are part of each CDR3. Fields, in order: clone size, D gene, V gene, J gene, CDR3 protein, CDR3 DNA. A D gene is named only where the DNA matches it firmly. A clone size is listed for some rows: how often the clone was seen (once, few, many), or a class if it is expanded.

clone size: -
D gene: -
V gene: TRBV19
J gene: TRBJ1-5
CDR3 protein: CASSIPGVFGRNQPQHF
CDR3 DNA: TGTGCCAGTAGTATTCCGGGGGTTTTTGGTCGCAATCAGCCCCAGCATTTT

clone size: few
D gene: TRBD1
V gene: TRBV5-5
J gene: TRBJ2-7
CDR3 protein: CASSSRDRVYEQYF
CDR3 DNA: TGTGCCAGCAGCTCCCGGGACAGGGTCTACGAGCAGTACTTC

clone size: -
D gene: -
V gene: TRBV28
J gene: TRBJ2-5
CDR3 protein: CASSSPRGAGETQYF
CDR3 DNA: TGTGCCAGCAGTTCCCCCCGCGGGGCAGGGGAGACCCAGTACTTC

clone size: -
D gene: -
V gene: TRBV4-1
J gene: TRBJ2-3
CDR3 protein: CASSQLPRDTDTQYF
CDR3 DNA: TGCGCCAGCAGCCAACTCCCACGGGACACAGATACGCAGTATTTT

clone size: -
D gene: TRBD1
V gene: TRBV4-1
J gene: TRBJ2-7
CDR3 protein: CASSQGPGTGLTYEQYF
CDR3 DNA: TGCGCCAGCAGCCAAGGTCCAGGGACAGGGTTAACCTACGAGCAGTACTTC

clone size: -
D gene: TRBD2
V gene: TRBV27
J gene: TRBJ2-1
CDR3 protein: CASSLLALSYNEQFF
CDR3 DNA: TGTGCCAGCAGTCTACTAGCGCTATCTTACAATGAGCAGTTCTTC

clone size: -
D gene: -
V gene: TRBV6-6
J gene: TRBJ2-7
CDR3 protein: CASSLTVFYEQYF
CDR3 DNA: TGTGCCAGCAGTTTGACAGTATTTTACGAGCAGTACTTC

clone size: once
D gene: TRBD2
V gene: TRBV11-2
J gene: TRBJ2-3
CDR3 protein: CASSLRGLAGNADTQYF
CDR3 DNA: TGTGCCAGCAGCTTAAGGGGACTAGCGGGGAACGCAGATACGCAGTATTTT

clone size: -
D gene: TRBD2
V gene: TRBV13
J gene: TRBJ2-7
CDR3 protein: CASSLRTSQTYYEQYF
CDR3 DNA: TGTGCCAGCAGCCTCAGGACTAGCCAGACTTATTACGAGCAGTACTTC

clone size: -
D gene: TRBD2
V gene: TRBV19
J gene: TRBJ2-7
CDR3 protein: CASSTGGGEQYF
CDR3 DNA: TGTGCCAGTAGTACAGGCGGGGGCGAGCAGTACTTC

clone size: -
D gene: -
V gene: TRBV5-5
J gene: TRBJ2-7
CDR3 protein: CASSLLPYEQYF
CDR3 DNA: TGTGCCAGCAGTCTACTTCCCTACGAGCAGTACTTC

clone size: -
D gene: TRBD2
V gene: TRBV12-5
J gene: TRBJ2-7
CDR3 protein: CASGQLAGGSYEQYF
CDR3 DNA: TGTGCTAGTGGCCAACTAGCGGGAGGCTCCTACGAGCAGTACTTC

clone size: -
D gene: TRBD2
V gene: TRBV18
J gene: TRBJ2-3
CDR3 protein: CASSPSGLAGVADTQYF
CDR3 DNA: TGTGCCAGCTCACCCTCTGGACTAGCGGGAGTTGCAGATACGCAGTATTTT

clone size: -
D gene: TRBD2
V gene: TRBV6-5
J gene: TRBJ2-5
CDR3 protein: CASSLLSGRETQYF
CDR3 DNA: TGTGCCAGCAGCCTCCTAAGCGGGAGAGAGACCCAGTACTTC

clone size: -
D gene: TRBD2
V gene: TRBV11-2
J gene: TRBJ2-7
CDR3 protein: CASSPRKGLAGAYEQYF
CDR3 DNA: TGTGCCAGCAGCCCTAGAAAGGGGCTAGCGGGAGCTTACGAGCAGTACTTC

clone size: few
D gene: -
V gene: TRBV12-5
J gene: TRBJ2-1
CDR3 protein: CASGLGLGSYNEQFF
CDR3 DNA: TGTGCTAGTGGTTTAGGACTGGGCTCCTACAATGAGCAGTTCTTC

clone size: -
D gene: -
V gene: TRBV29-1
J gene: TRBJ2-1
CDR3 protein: CSALRSGAGALLYNEQFF
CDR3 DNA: TGCAGCGCTCTCAGGAGTGGGGCAGGGGCTTTGTTATACAATGAGCAGTTCTTC

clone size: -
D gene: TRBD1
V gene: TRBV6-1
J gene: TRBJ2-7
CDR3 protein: CASSWTGGYEQYF
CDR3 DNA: TGTGCCAGCAGTTGGACAGGGGGCTACGAGCAGTACTTC

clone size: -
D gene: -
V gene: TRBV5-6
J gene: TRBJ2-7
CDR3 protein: CASSLYYEQYF
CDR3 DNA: TGTGCCAGCAGCTTATACTACGAGCAGTACTTC

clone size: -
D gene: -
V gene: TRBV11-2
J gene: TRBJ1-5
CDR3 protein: CASSLEGQPNQPQHF
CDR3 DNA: TGTGCCAGCAGCTTAGAGGGCCAGCCCAATCAGCCCCAGCATTTT

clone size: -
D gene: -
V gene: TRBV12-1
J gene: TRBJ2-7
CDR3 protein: CASSSHRGPWMSEQYF
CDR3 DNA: TGTGCCAGCAGCTCACACAGGGGCCCATGGATGAGCGAGCAGTACTTC

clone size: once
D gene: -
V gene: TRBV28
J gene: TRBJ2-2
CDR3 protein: CASRRTAANTGELFF
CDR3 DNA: TGTGCCAGCAGGCGGACTGCCGCGAACACCGGGGAGCTGTTTTTT

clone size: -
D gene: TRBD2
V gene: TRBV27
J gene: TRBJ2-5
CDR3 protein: CASSKLQTSGGETQYF
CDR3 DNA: TGTGCCAGCAGTAAGCTCCAGACTAGCGGGGGAGAGACCCAGTACTTC

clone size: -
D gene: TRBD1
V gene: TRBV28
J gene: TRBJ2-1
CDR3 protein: CASSLRRGRWFF
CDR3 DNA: TGTGCCAGCAGTTTACGCAGGGGGCGGTGGTTCTTC

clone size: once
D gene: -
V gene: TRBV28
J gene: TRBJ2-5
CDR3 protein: CAAGRIVEETQYF
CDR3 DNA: TGTGCCGCCGGCAGGATTGTGGAAGAGACCCAGTACTTC

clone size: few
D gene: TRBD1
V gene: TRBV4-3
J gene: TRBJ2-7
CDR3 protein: CASSQEGTGTLYPLEQYF
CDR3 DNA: TGCGCCAGCAGCCAAGAAGGGACAGGGACCCTTTACCCTCTCGAGCAGTACTTC

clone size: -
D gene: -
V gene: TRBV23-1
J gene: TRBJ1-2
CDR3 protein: CASSQRGSREGYTF
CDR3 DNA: TGCGCCAGCAGTCAACGAGGGTCTCGGGAAGGCTACACCTTC

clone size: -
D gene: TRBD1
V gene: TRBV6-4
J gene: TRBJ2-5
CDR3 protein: CASSRTPGQQETQYF
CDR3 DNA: TGTGCCAGCAGTCGTACTCCGGGACAGCAAGAGACCCAGTACTTC

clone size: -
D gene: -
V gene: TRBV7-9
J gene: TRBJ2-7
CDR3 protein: CASSFGGRYEQYF
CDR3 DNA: TGTGCCAGCAGCTTTGGGGGCCGCTACGAGCAGTACTTC